What follows are 29 T cell receptor beta chains derived from one specimen sequenced in a study of blood T cell repertoires in COVID-19. Measured with immunoSEQ multiplex PCR; TCRdb has only the in-frame clones, and not every one. The table has 410,000 or so clones, more than 80% seen once. Sequencing used peripheral blood. All receptors come from a woman aged 30 to 39 with active or convalescent COVID-19.

The chain recombines TRBV5-1 with TRBJ2-1; TRBD2 aligns across 9 bases. The CDR3 contains 15 residues. Looked up from germline, CDR1 is SGHRS and CDR2 is YFSETQ. After removal of 7 bases from V and 8 bases from J, the junction contained 13 bases not matched to a gene. The CDR3 loop reads CASEESTIAGDEQFF. The DNA of the CDR3 is TGCGCCAGCGAAGAGTCCACCATAGCGGGGGATGAGCAGTTCTTC.

The chain joins TRBV13 to TRBJ2-7, with a weak D call TRBD1 (6 bases). Per germline, CDR1 PRHDT and CDR2 FYEKMQ (reference sequence). V lost 4 bases and J 0 bases, leaving 16 bases between the germline ends. The CDR3 contains 16 residues. CDR3 sequence: CASSSLQGIGSYEQYF. DNA for the CDR3: TGTGCCAGCAGCTCCCTCCAGGGGATAGGCTCCTACGAGCAGTACTTC.

The rearrangement joins TRBV5-1 to TRBJ1-1; TRBD1 is a possible D gene (5 bases). Trimming pared 4 bases from V and 6 bases from J, leaving 13 bases between. The germline gives CDR1 SGHRS, CDR2 YFSETQ. The length of the CDR3 is 13 residues. The CDR3 reads CASSPGSGPEAFF. The DNA for the CDR3 is TGCGCCAGCAGCCCTGGGTCAGGGCCTGAAGCTTTCTTT.

V usage is TRBV6-5 and J usage is TRBJ2-2; TRBD2 aligns across 7 bases. Trimming took 6 bases from V and 5 from J; bases not matched to a gene: 9. The CDR3 totals 15 residues. CDR1 and CDR2 (germline): MNHEY, SVGAGI. This CDR3 reads CASSFGLVGTGELFF. The CDR3 nucleotides are TGTGCCAGCAGCTTCGGACTAGTCGGAACCGGGGAGCTGTTTTTT.

The chain couples TRBV6-5 to TRBJ1-2; D ambiguous. V lost 2 bases, J lost 3 bases, and 7 bases lay in between. The CDR3 is made up of 13 amino acids. Germline CDR1 and CDR2: MNHEY and SVGAGI. The CDR3 spells CASSYEAYYGYTF. The CDR3 DNA sequence: TGTGCCAGCAGTTACGAGGCCTACTATGGCTACACCTTC.

The chain combines TRBV7-2 with TRBJ2-1, with D unresolved. This CDR3 comprises 15 residues. The germline gives CDR1 SGHTA, CDR2 FQGNSA. Trimming stripped 1 base from V and 1 base from J, with 8 bases between. CDR3 sequence reads: CASSLEAESYNEQFF. CDR3 bases: TGTGCCAGCAGCTTAGAGGCGGAATCCTACAATGAGCAGTTCTTC.

Of note for this clone: Other DNA sequences from this sample encode an identical CDR3 as well. The CDR3, as DNA: TGTGCCAGCAGCCCGGGACAGGGAACTTATGGCTACACCTTC. Translated, it gives CASSPGQGTYGYTF. The chain carries TRBV6-5 and TRBJ1-2; 9 bases match TRBD1. This CDR3 region has 14 residues. The trim removed 6 bases at V and 5 bases at J, leaving 7 bases unmatched. Germline V gene data show CDR1 as MNHEY and CDR2 as SVGAGI.

The V call is TRBV10-3, the J call TRBJ2-1; D is undetermined. Germline assignment: CDR1 ENHRY and CDR2 SYGVKD. The CDR3 extends over 14 amino acids. V gave up 6 bases and J gave up 3 bases, with 12 bases separating them. The CDR3 here is CAIRGSNNYNEQFF. The DNA for the CDR3 is TGTGCCATCAGGGGCAGTAACAACTACAATGAGCAGTTCTTC.

Concerning this clone itself: This same CDR3 is encoded by further DNA sequences in the sample. The chain recombines TRBV3-1 (or the pseudogene TRBV3-2) with TRBJ1-4; 8 bases match TRBD1. The J segment lost 7 bases and the V segment lost 1 base, leaving 8 bases of the junction unmatched. Germline CDR1 and CDR2: LGHDT and YNNKEL (reference sequence). This CDR3 contains 16 residues. The CDR3 region is CASSQGGQGAGEKLFF. The CDR3 DNA sequence: TGTGCCAGCAGCCAAGGAGGCCAGGGGGCAGGTGAAAAACTGTTTTTT.

J is TRBJ1-2 and V is TRBV15; D remains ambiguous. Germline V gives CDR1 LNHNV, CDR2 YYDKDF (reference sequence). Trimming left V 1 base short and J 4 bases short, with 7 bases between. There are 13 residues in the CDR3. CDR3 in DNA: TGTGCCACCAGCAGAGTGGAGACCTATGGCTACACCTTC. Protein sequence: CATSRVETYGYTF.

This rearrangement joins TRBV9 to TRBJ2-1; D not resolved. Per germline, CDR1 SGDLS and CDR2 YYNGEE. CDR3 length equals 14 residues. Trimming pared 1 base from V and 10 bases from J, leaving 15 bases between. The CDR3 DNA reads as TGTGCCAGCAGCGTAAAGACTGGTACCGGGGAGCAGTTCTTC. The encoded protein is CASSVKTGTGEQFF.

This rearrangement joins TRBV12-5 to TRBJ1-5; 8 bases match TRBD1. Per the germline V gene, CDR1 is LGHNT and CDR2 is FRNRAP. The CDR3 is 15 amino acids. With 10 bases clipped from V and 11 bases from J, the junction kept 19 bases outside the gene matches. Here the CDR3 DNA reads TGTGCTACTTCCTCAGGGGGCCTCGACCGACAGACCCAGCATTTT. Residues: CATSSGGLDRQTQHF.

This clone appeared a single time. The CDR3 DNA sequence: TGTGCCAGCAGCCCGAGCGTCAGGGGTCGGGGTGAAAAACTGTTTTTT. Protein: CASSPSVRGRGEKLFF. The chain carries TRBV7-2 and TRBJ1-4; D perhaps matches TRBD1 (6 bases). The CDR3 has 16 residues. Germline loops: CDR1 SGHTA, CDR2 FQGNSA. V was cut by 5 bases and J by 7 bases, with 20 bases left in between.

This clone was found once. The genes are TRBV7-8 and TRBJ1-1; D is unclear. The V end was cut by 1 base, the J end by 6 bases, with 12 bases between. Germline assignment: CDR1 SGHVS and CDR2 FQNEAQ. This CDR3 is built from 14 residues. CDR3 protein: CASSLGGSGAEAFF. The DNA of the CDR3 is TGTGCCAGCAGCTTAGGAGGGTCCGGGGCTGAAGCTTTCTTT.

A word on this clone: Distinct nucleotide sequences in the sample also encode this CDR3. V is TRBV5-1 and J is TRBJ1-1; D is possibly TRBD1 (5 bases). From germline, CDR1 is SGHRS and CDR2 YFSETQ. This CDR3 contains 14 residues. The ends were cut back, 0 bases at V and 4 bases at J, with 10 bases in the middle. In nucleotides, the CDR3 is TGCGCCAGCAGCTTGGGGCAGGGCCCCACTGAAGCTTTCTTT. Amino acids: CASSLGQGPTEAFF.

The rearrangement joins TRBV5-4 to TRBJ1-6; 7 bases are shared with TRBD1. Unmatched junction bases numbered 6, after V lost 2 bases and J lost 7 bases. CDR1 SGHNT and CDR2 YYREEE come from the germline V gene (reference sequence). The CDR3 has 15 amino acids. CDR3 coding DNA: TGTGCCAGCAGCTTCAAGGGGGCTAGCAATTCACCCCTCCACTTT. It translates to CASSFKGASNSPLHF.

This clone was seen a single time. The junction departs from the called germline gene at one end, perhaps through a read error. Other DNA sequences in this specimen translate into the identical CDR3. The chain links TRBV18 to TRBJ1-1, with a possible D match to TRBD1 (5 bases). CDR1 KGHSH and CDR2 LQKENI come from the germline V gene. The CDR3 has 13 residues. In DNA, the CDR3 is TGTGCCAGCTCACCACCGGGGGGGACTGAAGCTTTTTTT. Translating it yields CASSPPGGTEAFF.

This chain links TRBV6-1 with TRBJ1-5, with 8 nucleotides matching TRBD1. V shed 1 base, J shed 4 bases, and the junction held 9 bases outside the gene matches. In germline, CDR1 is MNHNS, CDR2 SASEGT. The CDR3 contains 17 residues. CDR3 DNA sequence: TGTGCCAGCAGTGAAGAACACCCGACAGGGGAGAATCAGCCCCAGCATTTT. It yields the protein CASSEEHPTGENQPQHF.

V and J are TRBV11-2 and TRBJ2-2; D possibly corresponds to TRBD2 (5 bases). The V gene's germline CDR1 is SGHAT and CDR2 FQNNGV. V gave up 5 bases and J gave up 5 bases, with 18 bases separating them. The length of the CDR3 is 16 residues. The CDR3, as DNA: TGTGCCAGCAGCGCATCCCCCAATCGAGGGACCGGGGAGCTGTTTTTT. Translated: CASSASPNRGTGELFF.

As DNA, the CDR3 is TGCGCCAGCAGCTTCTGGCAGGGGGAAGCCAAAAACATTCAGTACTTC. Encoded protein: CASSFWQGEAKNIQYF. This rearrangement joins TRBV5-1 to TRBJ2-4; the match to TRBD1 covers 7 bases. Germline V CDR1 and CDR2: SGHRS, YFSETQ. This CDR3 region has 16 residues. Unmatched junction bases numbered 5, after V lost 2 bases and J lost 0 bases. Drawing the rest from reference TRBV5-1 and TRBJ2-4, the complete variable domain is KAGVTQTPRYLIKTRGQQVTLSCSPISGHRSVSWYQQTPGQGLQFLFEYFSETQRNKGNFPGRFSGRQFSNSRSEMNVSTLELGDSALYLCASSFWQGEAKNIQYFGAGTRLSVL.

The chain uses TRBV27 and TRBJ1-2; D is unclear. CDR1 and CDR2 from the germline V gene are MNHEY and SMNVEV (reference sequence). This CDR3 has 14 amino acids. The ends were cut back, 6 bases at V and 5 bases at J, with 16 bases in the middle. This chain's CDR3 is CASRAVGKGYGYTF. DNA for the CDR3: TGTGCCAGCAGAGCGGTGGGGAAAGGATATGGCTACACCTTC.

The rearrangement uses TRBV19 and TRBJ2-7; 8 nucleotides agree with TRBD1. The V gene's germline CDR1 is LNHDA and CDR2 SQIVND (reference sequence). The CDR3 is 15 residues long. With V trimmed by 3 bases and J by 2 bases, 6 bases remained unmatched. The CDR3, as DNA: TGTGCCAGTAGTATTCATCAGGGGGCCACCTACGAGCAGTACTTC. It is translated as CASSIHQGATYEQYF.

The V call is TRBV15, the J call TRBJ1-1; perhaps TRBD1 as D (6 bases). Germline V gene data show CDR1 as LNHNV and CDR2 as YYDKDF (reference sequence). The germline V and J ends were trimmed by 1 base and 1 base, with 10 bases remaining between them. The CDR3 is 15 residues long. As DNA, the CDR3 is TGTGCCACCAGCAGAGGACAGGTAGGGAACACTGAAGCTTTCTTT. It yields the protein CATSRGQVGNTEAFF.

This clone occurred once. Other DNA variants within this sample encode the same CDR3. The rearrangement links TRBV29-1 to TRBJ1-1; D gene ambiguous. This CDR3 spans 13 amino acids. V shed 1 base and J shed 0 bases, with 6 bases lying between them. In germline, CDR1 is SQVTM, CDR2 ANQGSEA. The DNA of the CDR3 is TGCAGCGTTGAAGGGAGATTGAACACTGAAGCTTTCTTT. It yields the protein CSVEGRLNTEAFF.

This clone turned up a few times. The chain employs TRBV2 and TRBJ2-3; TRBD1 might be the D (6 bases). From germline, CDR1 is SNHLY and CDR2 FYNNEI. This CDR3 has 15 residues. The germline V and J ends were trimmed by 6 bases and 4 bases, with 17 bases remaining between them. CDR3 nucleotide sequence: TGTGCCAGCAGCCGACCGGGCCCAGGGGCAGATACGCAGTATTTT. Amino acid sequence: CASSRPGPGADTQYF.

The chain recombines TRBV19 with TRBJ1-2; no reliable D call. CDR1 LNHDA and CDR2 SQIVND come from the germline V gene (reference sequence). Between the trimmed V and J ends, which lost 1 base and 6 bases, there was a span of 9 bases. The CDR3 contains 13 residues. The chain's CDR3 is CASSIGWTDGYTF. In nucleotides, the CDR3 is TGTGCCAGTAGTATAGGCTGGACTGATGGCTACACCTTC. The full variable domain, its missing parts supplied by reference TRBV19 and TRBJ1-2, is DGGITQSPKYLFRKEGQNVTLSCEQNLNHDAMYWYRQDPGQGLRLIYYSQIVNDFQKGDIAEGYSVSREKKESFPLTVTSAQKNPTAFYLCASSIGWTDGYTFGSGTRLTVV.

This chain links TRBV19 with TRBJ1-5; D unresolved. V was cut by 6 bases and J by 2 bases, with 11 bases left in between. Germline V CDR1 and CDR2: LNHDA, SQIVND (reference sequence). The CDR3 sequence is 14 residues long. Here the CDR3 reads CASRPYLGNQPQHF. The CDR3 DNA reads as TGTGCCAGTAGACCCTACTTGGGCAATCAGCCCCAGCATTTT.

This chain connects TRBV12-3 or TRBV12-4 to TRBJ1-1; 7 positions match TRBD1. V gave up 6 bases and J gave up 4 bases; unmatched junction bases: 5. CDR3 length: 13 amino acids. The CDR3 here is CASRPRDSTEAFF. The CDR3 nucleotides are TGTGCCAGCAGGCCGAGGGACAGCACTGAAGCTTTCTTT.

J is TRBJ1-2 and V is TRBV2; D uncertain. V lost 4 bases, J lost 1 base, and 10 bases lay in between. The germline gives CDR1 SNHLY, CDR2 FYNNEI. This CDR3 contains 14 residues. CDR3 loop: CASSAMALNYGYTF. The CDR3 nucleotides read TGTGCCAGCAGTGCGATGGCTCTTAACTATGGCTACACCTTC.